These 5 T cell receptor beta chains were all obtained from the same sample, sequenced in a study of response to subunit inactivated influenza vaccine. In TCRdb, the RT-PCR reads were re-called with MiXCR into one record per CDR3 protein. The sample has a few hundred thousand distinct CDR3 sequences, 12% to 15% seen once. Source: PBMCs from blood, taken approximately 12 days after vaccination. All receptors derive from a man aged 50-60 years who received an inactivated influenza vaccine.

This sequence joins TRBV27 and TRBJ2-7, with 8 bases lining up with TRBD1. V trimming: 5 bases; J trimming: 5 bases; junction bases outside the gene matches: 14. Germline CDR1 MNHEY, CDR2 SMNVEV (reference sequence). The CDR3 is 16 amino acids. CDR3 region: CASSPNTGTGRHEQYF. Written as DNA, the CDR3 is TGTGCCAGCAGTCCAAATACCGGGACAGGCCGCCACGAGCAGTACTTC.

As regards this clonotype: An end of the junction does not agree with germline; a read error may underlie this. The J gene is TRBJ1-4, the V gene TRBV5-1; D gene uncertain. Germline CDR1 is SGHRS and CDR2 is YFSETQ. The CDR3 is 15 amino acids. The DNA of the CDR3 is TGCGGCAGCAGCACCGGACGGAGCAAAGGGGAAAAACTGTTTTTT. Protein product: CGSSTGRSKGEKLFF.

The table lists this clonotype with a few counts. This sequence joins TRBV11-2 and TRBJ2-3, with D possibly TRBD1 on 5 matching bases. The CDR3 totals 16 residues. V shed 7 bases and J shed 0 bases, with 17 bases lying between them. Germline CDR1 reads SGHAT; CDR2 reads FQNNGV. CDR3 protein: CASTPGQSLSTDTQYF. The CDR3 DNA follows: TGTGCCAGCACACCAGGGCAAAGCCTCAGCACAGATACGCAGTATTTT.

This chain joins TRBV5-1 and TRBJ2-6, with TRBD2 as a possible D gene (6 bases). Germline CDR1 and CDR2: SGHRS and YFSETQ. The CDR3 extends over 15 amino acids. V was clipped by 0 bases and J by 6 bases, with 10 bases between them. The chain's CDR3 is CASSLGGLSANVLTF. CDR3 nucleotides: TGCGCCAGCAGCTTGGGGGGACTGTCGGCCAACGTCCTGACTTTC.

This clonotype has a count of ten or more. This rearrangement joins TRBV4-1 to TRBJ2-3; 11 bases fit TRBD2. This CDR3 contains 19 residues. J was trimmed by 0 bases and V by 0 bases; bases with no gene match: 8. Germline V gives CDR1 MGHRA, CDR2 YSYEKL. CDR3 bases: TGCGCCAGCAGCCAAGATTTAATAGCGGGGGGGATAAGCACAGATACGCAGTATTTT. Amino acid sequence: CASSQDLIAGGISTDTQYF.